This TCR beta chain was captured in a study of beta chain features in type 1 diabetes. Study-level findings and limits: Relative to healthy donors, patients appeared to have naive, central memory and Treg TCRB repertoires that were more similar. VDJ junctions from patients with type 1 diabetes contained fewer insertions and more deletions. Equally in patients and controls, PCR might preferentially amplify shorter templates. Shorter TCRB CDR3s, moderately but significantly so, were found in Type 1 diabetes patients in all four CD4+ subsets.

Regarding this clone: Its antigen is unknown.

The CDR3 is made up of 14 amino acids. The V gene's germline CDR1 is LNHDA and CDR2 SQIVND (reference sequence). Trimming cost V 5 bases and J 9 bases; bases outside gene matches: 13. The sequenced template was cDNA made from the entire isolated RNA. The assay was immunoSEQ multiplex PCR, and TCRdb's table has in-frame clones only and misses some. The sample contains more than 550,000 clones, over 12% of which appear only once. The source of this sequence is a young man with type 1 diabetes. Sequences were obtained from naive CD4+ T cells from blood. The V call is TRBV19, the J call TRBJ2-7; TRBD1 aligns across 7 bases. CDR3 nucleotide sequence: TGTGCCAGTAGTTTCCGGACAGGTCGTGAGGGGCAGTACTTC. The encoded protein is CASSFRTGREGQYF.